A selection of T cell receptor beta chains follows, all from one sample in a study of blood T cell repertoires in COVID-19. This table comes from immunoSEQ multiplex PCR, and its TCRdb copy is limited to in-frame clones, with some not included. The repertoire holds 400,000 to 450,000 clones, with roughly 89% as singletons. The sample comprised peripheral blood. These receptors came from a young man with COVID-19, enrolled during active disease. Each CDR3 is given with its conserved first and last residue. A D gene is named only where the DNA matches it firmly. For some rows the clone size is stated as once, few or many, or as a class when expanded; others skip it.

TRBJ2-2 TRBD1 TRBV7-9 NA TGTGCCAGCAGCATTCGACAGGGGACCGGGGAGCTGTTTTTT CASSIRQGTGELFF
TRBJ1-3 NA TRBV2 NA TGTGCCAGCGCCCCAATTGGCGGAGCCGGGACATGGAAAGGGAACACCATATATTTT CASAPIGGAGTWKGNTIYF
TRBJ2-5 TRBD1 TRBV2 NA TGTGCCAGCCGACTGGTTGGGACAGCCCAAGAGACCCAGTACTTC CASRLVGTAQETQYF
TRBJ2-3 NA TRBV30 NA TGTGCCTGGACGAAGTGGGAGGCGCACAATACGCAGTATTTT CAWTKWEAHNTQYF
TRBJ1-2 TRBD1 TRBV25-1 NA TGTGCCAGCAGCAGGGGGCGTGATATAGGCTCTGGCTACACCTTC CASSRGRDIGSGYTF
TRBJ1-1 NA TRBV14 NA TGTGCCAGCAGCCCTTGGGGGAGGGACACTGAAGCTTTCTTT CASSPWGRDTEAFF
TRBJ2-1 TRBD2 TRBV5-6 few TGTGCCAGCAGCTTGGCAGCGGGAGGGCCGCATGAGCAGTTCTTC CASSLAAGGPHEQFF
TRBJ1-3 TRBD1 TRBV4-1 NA TGCGCCAGCAGCCGAGACAGGGGGCCTGAAAACACCATATATTTT CASSRDRGPENTIYF
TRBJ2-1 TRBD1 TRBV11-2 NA TGTGCCAGCAGCTCGAATCCCACAGGGGGCTACAATGAGCAGTTCTTC CASSSNPTGGYNEQFF
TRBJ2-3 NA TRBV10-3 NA TGTGCCTCCCAAACCTCGGGGTCTGGCACAGATACGCAGTATTTT CASQTSGSGTDTQYF
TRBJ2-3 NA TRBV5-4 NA TGTGCCAGCAGGCATCAGTCTAGCACAGATACGCAGTATTTT CASRHQSSTDTQYF
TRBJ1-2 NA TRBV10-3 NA TGTGCCACTGGGCAGAACTATGGCTACACCTTC CATGQNYGYTF
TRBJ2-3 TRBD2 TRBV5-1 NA TGCGCCAGCAGCTCCGGGACTAGCCGTCCAGATACGCAGTATTTT CASSSGTSRPDTQYF
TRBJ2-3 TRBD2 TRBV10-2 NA TGCGCCAGCAGTGGCTCAGCGGGGGGCGCGGGCGATACGCAGTATTTT CASSGSAGGAGDTQYF
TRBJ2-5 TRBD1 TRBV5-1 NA TGCGCCAGCAGTCATGCAGGGACAGAAGAGACCCAGTACTTC CASSHAGTEETQYF
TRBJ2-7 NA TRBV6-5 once TGTGCCAGCAGCCGCATTCAGACAAACTACGAGCAGTACTTC CASSRIQTNYEQYF
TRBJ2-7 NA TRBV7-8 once TGTGCCAGCAGCTTAGAAGGGACACCCAGGAACGAGCAGTACTTC CASSLEGTPRNEQYF
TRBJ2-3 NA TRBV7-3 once TGTGCCAGCAGCCTCGGGACTTCCACAGATACGCAGTATTTT CASSLGTSTDTQYF
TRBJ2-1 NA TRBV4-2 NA TGTGCCAGCAGCCAAGCCGGCGGGATGTCTGGTAATGAGCAGTTCTTC CASSQAGGMSGNEQFF
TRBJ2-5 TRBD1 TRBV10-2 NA TGCGCCAGCCAAAGGGACAGGGGAGAGACCCAGTACTTC CASQRDRGETQYF
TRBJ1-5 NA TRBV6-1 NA TGTGCCAGCAGTGAACAAGGGGAATATCAGCCCCAGCATTTT CASSEQGEYQPQHF
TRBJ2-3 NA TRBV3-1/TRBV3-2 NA TGTGCCAGCAGCCAAGATCATTTCGGGAATACGCAGTATTTT CASSQDHFGNTQYF
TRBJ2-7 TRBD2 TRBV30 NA TGTGCCTTAAGACTAGCGGGAGTCGAGCAGTACTTC CALRLAGVEQYF
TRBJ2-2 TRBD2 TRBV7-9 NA TGTGCCAGCAGCGCCGGACTAGCGGGAGGGCCTAGAAGCGGGGAGCTGTTTTTT CASSAGLAGGPRSGELFF
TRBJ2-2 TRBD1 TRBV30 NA TGTGCCTCGACAGGGGTATATGGCACCGGGGAGCTGTTTTTT CASTGVYGTGELFF
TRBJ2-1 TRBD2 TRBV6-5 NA TGTGCCAGCAGGGAGACTAGCATGAATGAGCAGTTCTTC CASRETSMNEQFF
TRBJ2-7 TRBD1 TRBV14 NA TGTGCCAGCAGCCCTCGGACAGGGGGCAGATACGAGCAGTACTTC CASSPRTGGRYEQYF
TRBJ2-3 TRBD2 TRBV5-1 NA TGCGCCAGCAGCTTGACTAGCGGCACAGATACGCAGTATTTT CASSLTSGTDTQYF
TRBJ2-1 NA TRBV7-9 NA TGTGCCAGCAGCTTAGAGGGCGGAGGGCAGTTCTTC CASSLEGGGQFF
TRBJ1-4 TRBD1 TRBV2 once TGTGCCAGCCGGGGACAGCTTAATGAAAAACTGTTTTTT CASRGQLNEKLFF
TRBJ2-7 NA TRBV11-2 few TGTGCCAGCAGTACCGGAGGGTCGCTCTCCTACGAGCAGTACTTC CASSTGGSLSYEQYF
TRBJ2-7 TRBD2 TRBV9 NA TGTGCCAGCAGTAATACGGGAGGGCCGTATGGTGAGCAGTACTTC CASSNTGGPYGEQYF
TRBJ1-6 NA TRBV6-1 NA TGTGCCAGCAGTGAAGCGCAGTTCCTTACATCACCCCTCCACTTT CASSEAQFLTSPLHF
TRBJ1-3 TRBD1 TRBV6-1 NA TGTGCCAGCAGTGAAATTCGAGGACAGGGGATCACCATATATTTT CASSEIRGQGITIYF
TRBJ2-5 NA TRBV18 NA TGTGCCAGCTCACCTTCGGCGGACCAAGAGACCCAGTACTTC CASSPSADQETQYF
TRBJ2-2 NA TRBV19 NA TGTGCCAGTAGTTCGGGGTTCACCGGGGAGCTGTTTTTT CASSSGFTGELFF
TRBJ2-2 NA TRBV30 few TGTGCCTGGAACGGGAACACCGGGGAGCTGTTTTTT CAWNGNTGELFF
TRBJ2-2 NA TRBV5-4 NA TGTGCCAGCAGCACGGCAGGGGACGCTTCCGGGGAGCTGTTTTTT CASSTAGDASGELFF
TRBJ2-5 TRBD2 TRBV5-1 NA TGCGCCAGCAGCTCCCTAGCGGGGTTTGGGGAGACCCAGTACTTC CASSSLAGFGETQYF
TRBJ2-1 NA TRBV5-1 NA TGCGCCAGCAGCTTGGCTTTCGCGGGCTCCTACAATGAGCAGTTCTTC CASSLAFAGSYNEQFF
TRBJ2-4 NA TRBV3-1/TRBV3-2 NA TGTGCCAGCAGCCAAGATACGGTAAACATTCAGTACTTC CASSQDTVNIQYF
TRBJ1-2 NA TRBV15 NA TGTGCCACCAGCAGAACGACCCAGGGCTATGGCTACACCTTC CATSRTTQGYGYTF
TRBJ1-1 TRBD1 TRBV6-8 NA TGTGCCAGCAGTTGGGACAGGAGGAACACTGAAGCTTTCTTT CASSWDRRNTEAFF
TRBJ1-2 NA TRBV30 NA TGTGCCTGGAGTTCTGCGGCGGACTATGGCTACACCTTC CAWSSAADYGYTF
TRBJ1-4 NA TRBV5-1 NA TGCGCCAGCAGCTTACAGCTTAATGAAAAACTGTTTTTT CASSLQLNEKLFF
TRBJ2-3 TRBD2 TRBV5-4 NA TGTGCCAGCAGCACAAAAGGACTAGCTAGGGTTACGCAGTATTTT CASSTKGLARVTQYF
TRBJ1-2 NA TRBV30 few TGTGCCTGGAACTCACGTGGTGGCTACACCTTC CAWNSRGGYTF
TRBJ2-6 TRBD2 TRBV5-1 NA TGCGCCAGCAGCTTGGACGGGAGGGCCACTGGGGCCAACGTCCTGACTTTC CASSLDGRATGANVLTF
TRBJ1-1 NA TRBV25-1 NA TGTGCCAGCAGTGAATCAAGCCTTTGGAACACTGAAGCTTTCTTT CASSESSLWNTEAFF
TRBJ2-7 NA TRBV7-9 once TGTGCCAGCAGCTATAGCGCCTCCTACGAGCAGTACTTC CASSYSASYEQYF
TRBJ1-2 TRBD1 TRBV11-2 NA TGTGCCAGCAGCTTAGATCCACCCAGGGGGCAACTGGACTATGGCTACACCTTC CASSLDPPRGQLDYGYTF
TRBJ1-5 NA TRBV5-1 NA TGCGCCAGCAGCCTAGGTACAGGGCGAAATCAGCCCCAGCATTTT CASSLGTGRNQPQHF
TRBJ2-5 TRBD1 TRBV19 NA TGTGCCAGTAGATCGACAGGGGGCGGAGGGGAGACCCAGTACTTC CASRSTGGGGETQYF
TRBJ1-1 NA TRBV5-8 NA TGTGCCAGCAGCTTGGGACTCGAACCCAGGAACACTGAAGCTTTCTTT CASSLGLEPRNTEAFF
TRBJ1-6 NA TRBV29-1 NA TGCAGCGTTAATACAGGGCAGGGGTCACCCCTCCACTTT CSVNTGQGSPLHF
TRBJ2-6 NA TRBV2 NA TGTGCCAGCAGCCGGGACACAATCGGATCTGGGGCCAACGTCCTGACTTTC CASSRDTIGSGANVLTF
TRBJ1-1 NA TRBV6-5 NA TGTGCCAGCAGTTACTCGACAGGCTGGGGCACTGAAGCTTTCTTT CASSYSTGWGTEAFF